This T cell receptor (beta chain) was identified in a study of blood T cell repertoires in COVID-19. At the level of the study: Spain, Italy and the United States supplied samples that represented acute and convalescent COVID-19. Sample material is recorded as cDNA or gDNA derived from T cells, B-cell-depleted T cells, or PBMCs.

The authors' processing: The authors estimated nucleated cell counts from reference gene primer amplification. The table came from immunoSEQ multiplex PCR; TCRdb's copy has only in-frame clones and leaves some out. The D gene and trimming were derived from the DNA, and the V and J assignments and clone size from that table. The sample has about 200,000 clones, around 84% seen once. The sequence was collected from a man in his forties or fifties with acute or convalescent COVID-19. Sequenced input: peripheral blood.

The CDR3 bases are TGTGCCAGCTCACCAATCCCTATCACCGGGGAGCTGTTTTTT. It specifies CASSPIPITGELFF. The chain combines TRBV18 with TRBJ2-2; D gene ambiguous. CDR3 size: 14 residues. Germline assignment: CDR1 KGHSH and CDR2 LQKENI. Trimming pared 2 bases from V and 4 bases from J, leaving 8 bases between.